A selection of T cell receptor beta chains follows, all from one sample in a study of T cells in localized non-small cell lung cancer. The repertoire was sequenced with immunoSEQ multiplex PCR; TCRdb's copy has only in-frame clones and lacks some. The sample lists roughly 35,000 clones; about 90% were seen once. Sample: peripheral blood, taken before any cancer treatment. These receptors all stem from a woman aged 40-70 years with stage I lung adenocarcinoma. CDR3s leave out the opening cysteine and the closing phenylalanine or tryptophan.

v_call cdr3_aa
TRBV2 ASRAGSAGQPQH
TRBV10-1 ASSEIRTSGSLAYEQY
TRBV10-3 AISESSVSRLAGADTQY
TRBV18 ASSPLTNANTGELF
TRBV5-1 ASSLGHGQISEAF
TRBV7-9 ASSDSLSSYNEQF
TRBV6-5 ASRTGMGGDTQY
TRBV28 ASSLRQSGGYT
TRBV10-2 ASGGRDANTGELF
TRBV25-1 ASARGIEQY